Shown below are 32 T cell receptor beta chains from a single sample sequenced in a study of cytomegalovirus exposure and HLA in healthy donors. 13 Jbeta primers and 60 Vbeta primers were used for the PCR. Measured with immunoSEQ multiplex PCR; TCRdb has only the in-frame clones, and not every one. The sample yields more than 150,000 clones, approximately 88% seen once. The sequenced material came from PBMCs. All receptors come from a woman between 18 and 29 years old in good health and CMV-seronegative.

The V call is TRBV5-4, the J call TRBJ2-1; TRBD1 is a possible D gene (6 bases). The V end was cut by 3 bases, the J end by 0 bases, with 10 bases between. CDR3 size: 15 residues. The germline gives CDR1 SGHNT, CDR2 YYREEE (reference sequence). CDR3 nucleotide sequence: TGTGCCAGCAGCTGGGACACGAGCTCCTACAATGAGCAGTTCTTC. This sequence encodes CASSWDTSSYNEQFF.

The rearrangement joins TRBV6-1 to TRBJ1-2; D may be TRBD1 (5 bases). CDR1 and CDR2 (germline): MNHNS, SASEGT. This CDR3 is 13 amino acids long. V lost 5 bases, J lost 3 bases, and 10 bases lay in between. The chain's CDR3 is CASSTRVDYGYTF. CDR3 nucleotide sequence: TGTGCCAGCAGTACCAGGGTAGACTATGGCTACACCTTC.

A few counts support this clone. The CDR3 sequence: CATQETGNTIYF. The DNA of the CDR3 is TGTGCCACCCAGGAAACCGGAAACACCATATATTTT. V gene TRBV11-3 combines with J gene TRBJ1-3; D is undetermined. CDR1 SGHNT and CDR2 YENEEA come from the germline V gene. V was trimmed by 10 bases and J by 4 bases, leaving 11 bases between them. This CDR3 is built from 12 residues.

The table lists this clone with a count of one. The V gene is TRBV5-1, the J gene TRBJ2-7, with D possibly matching TRBD2 (6 bases). Looked up from germline, CDR1 is SGHRS and CDR2 is YFSETQ. CDR3 length: 14 amino acids. V lost 7 bases and J lost 7, with 21 bases in between. The CDR3 protein is CASGLGTAGSEQYF. DNA for the CDR3: TGCGCCAGCGGGTTGGGGACTGCCGGGAGTGAGCAGTACTTC. The variable domain in full, completed from reference TRBV5-1 and TRBJ2-7, reads KAGVTQTPRYLIKTRGQQVTLSCSPISGHRSVSWYQQTPGQGLQFLFEYFSETQRNKGNFPGRFSGRQFSNSRSEMNVSTLELGDSALYLCASGLGTAGSEQYFGPGTRLTVT.

This clone was counted a few times. This rearrangement joins TRBV7-8 to TRBJ1-2; tentative D call: TRBD1 (6 bases). V lost 10 bases and J lost 5, with 14 bases in between. This CDR3 comprises 12 residues. Germline V gene data show CDR1 as SGHVS and CDR2 as FQNEAQ. CDR3 nucleotide sequence: TGTGCCACCGAACGGACAGAATATGGCTACACCTTC. This codes for CATERTEYGYTF.

This clone was observed a few times. The J gene is TRBJ1-1, the V gene TRBV7-9; D unresolved. V was clipped by 3 bases and J by 4 bases, with 6 bases between them. Germline values: CDR1 SEHNR, CDR2 FQNEAQ (reference sequence). There are 12 residues in the CDR3. CDR3 nucleotide sequence: TGTGCCAGCAGCTTGTCCATCACTGAAGCTTTCTTT. The encoded protein is CASSLSITEAFF.

This clone has a handful of counts. The chain is built from TRBV6-4 and TRBJ2-3; D gene ambiguous. The V gene lost 5 bases and the J gene lost 1 base, with 13 bases spanning the gap. The germline gives CDR1 MRHNA, CDR2 SNTAGT. This CDR3 is 15 amino acids long. The CDR3 DNA reads TGTGCCAGCAGTCCACAAACGGCGGGCACAGATACGCAGTATTTT. The encoded protein is CASSPQTAGTDTQYF.

The chain is built from TRBV7-8 and TRBJ2-7; possible D gene TRBD1, 7 bases. V was pared by 3 bases and J by 5 bases, with 20 bases between. The CDR3 length is 16 residues. Looked up from germline, CDR1 is SGHVS and CDR2 is FQNEAQ. CDR3 region: CASSLFVAGGRNEQYF. The CDR3, as DNA: TGTGCCAGCAGCTTGTTTGTGGCAGGGGGGCGAAACGAGCAGTACTTC.

The genes are TRBV6-5 and TRBJ1-1; D remains ambiguous. CDR1 and CDR2 from the germline V gene are MNHEY and SVGAGI. The CDR3 sequence is 15 residues long. Deletions cut 5 bases from V and 10 bases from J, with 23 bases between. In DNA, the CDR3 is TGTGCCAGCAGTCCCTCGTCGGTGGTGAGGTTGAGAGCTTTCTTT. Protein product: CASSPSSVVRLRAFF.

V and J are TRBV4-1 and TRBJ2-7, with TRBD2 as a possible D gene (5 bases). V was shortened by 7 bases and J by 6 bases, with 13 bases between the two germline ends. The CDR3 covers 12 residues. Germline CDR1 and CDR2: MGHRA and YSYEKL. In DNA form, the CDR3 reads TGCGCCAGCAAGGGCGGGCCTAGCGAGCAGTACTTC. Its protein is CASKGGPSEQYF.

The V call is TRBV4-1, the J call TRBJ2-1, with TRBD1 as a possible D gene (6 bases). The CDR3 runs 16 residues. With 4 bases removed from V and 0 bases from J, the gap between germline ends came to 13 bases. In germline, CDR1 is MGHRA, CDR2 YSYEKL. The CDR3 coding sequence is TGCGCCAGCAGCCCGGGACAAAAGAGCTCCTACAATGAGCAGTTCTTC. Translated, it gives CASSPGQKSSYNEQFF.

The chain joins TRBV18 to TRBJ2-7; maybe TRBD1 (6 bases). Per germline, CDR1 KGHSH and CDR2 LQKENI. The CDR3 has 14 amino acids. V lost 6 bases and J lost 1, with 13 bases in between. For the CDR3, the DNA is TGTGCCAGCTCCCTGATGGACAGTTCCTACGAGCAGTACTTC. It codes for CASSLMDSSYEQYF.

The chain couples TRBV6-1 to TRBJ2-5, with 7 bases matching TRBD1. Germline V gene data show CDR1 as MNHNS and CDR2 as SASEGT. The CDR3 spans 14 residues. The V gene end was trimmed by 6 bases and the J gene end by 4 bases; junction bases not matched to a gene: 8. The CDR3 DNA follows: TGTGCCAGCAGCCTCATGACAGGGCGAGAGACCCAGTACTTC. This sequence encodes CASSLMTGRETQYF.

In its sample, this clone was seen a few times. The genes are TRBV5-1 and TRBJ2-6, with D tentatively TRBD1 (5 bases). The CDR3 runs to 17 residues. Trimming took off 4 bases at V and 0 bases at J, with 14 bases between the two ends. Germline CDR1 and CDR2: SGHRS and YFSETQ. CDR3 nucleotides: TGCGCCAGCAGCGCCCTAGGGGCCCCCTCTGGGGCCAACGTCCTGACTTTC. Encoded protein: CASSALGAPSGANVLTF.

The rearrangement links TRBV7-9 to TRBJ2-1, with D possibly being TRBD1 (6 bases). The CDR3 contains 15 residues. V was shortened by 4 bases and J by 0 bases, with 10 bases between the two germline ends. Germline CDR1 is SEHNR and CDR2 is FQNEAQ (reference sequence). The CDR3 protein is CASSSGQISYNEQFF. The CDR3, as DNA: TGTGCCAGCAGCTCAGGACAGATCTCCTACAATGAGCAGTTCTTC.

This rearrangement joins TRBV27 to TRBJ2-2; D is possibly TRBD1 (5 bases). CDR3 length equals 16 residues. V lost 10 bases and J lost 6, with 24 bases in between. Germline loops: CDR1 MNHEY, CDR2 SMNVEV (reference sequence). The CDR3 DNA reads TGTGCCACCCTCGGGTGGGGCTGGGAAGGCGCCGGGGAGCTGTTTTTT. It yields the protein CATLGWGWEGAGELFF.

The rearrangement uses TRBV5-4 and TRBJ2-5; 8 bases are shared with TRBD1. V trimming: 1 base; J trimming: 5 bases; junction bases outside the gene matches: 7. There are 15 residues in the CDR3. Germline V gene lookup returns CDR1 SGHNT and CDR2 YYREEE (reference sequence). CDR3 sequence: CASSLPATGVETQYF. The CDR3 nucleotides are TGTGCCAGCAGCTTGCCCGCGACAGGGGTGGAGACCCAGTACTTC.

This clone was recorded once. This sequence joins TRBV27 and TRBJ1-1, with TRBD1 matching over 7 bases. The germline V gene has CDR1 MNHEY and CDR2 SMNVEV (reference sequence). V shed 5 bases, J shed 1 base, and the junction held 4 bases outside the gene matches. The CDR3 totals 14 residues. Written as DNA, the CDR3 is TGTGCCAGCAGTAGGGACAGAGCGAACACTGAAGCTTTCTTT. This gives the protein CASSRDRANTEAFF.

There are a few counts of this clone. CDR3 region: CASSYSGGVNTEAFF. The CDR3 DNA reads TGTGCCAGCAGTTACTCGGGGGGAGTAAACACTGAAGCTTTCTTT. This chain joins TRBV6-5 and TRBJ1-1; D possibly corresponds to TRBD1 (5 bases). The CDR3 sequence is 15 residues long. Germline V lookup: CDR1 MNHEY, CDR2 SVGAGI. V lost 0 bases to trimming and J lost 2 bases, with 10 bases between them.

In its sample, this clone was seen once. The chain carries TRBV30 and TRBJ2-1; possible D gene TRBD1, 5 bases. Germline CDR1 is GTSNPN and CDR2 is SVGIG (reference sequence). Trimming took 4 bases from V and 8 from J, leaving 15 bases between them. CDR3 length: 13 amino acids. CDR3 DNA sequence: TGTGCCTGGAACGGACACACCGGCGATGAGCAGTTCTTC. Translated, it gives CAWNGHTGDEQFF.

This clone appeared once. The V call is TRBV1, the J call TRBJ2-2; TRBD1, the table's D call, was not compared with the DNA. TRBV1 is a pseudogene segment. CDR3 size: 13 residues. CDR3 nucleotides: TGCACCAGCACCACAGATTTCGACGGGGAGCTGTTTTTT. Protein sequence: CTSTTDFDGELFF.

CDR3 bases: TGTGCCAGCAGCCCGCAGACAGGGACCGGGGCCAACGTCCTGACTTTC. It is translated as CASSPQTGTGANVLTF. This chain uses TRBV7-3 with TRBJ2-6; 7 nucleotides line up with TRBD1. With V trimmed by 5 bases and J by 4 bases, 8 bases remained unmatched. Germline assignment: CDR1 SGHTA and CDR2 FQGTGA. The CDR3 runs 16 residues. Full variable domain (remainder filled in from reference TRBV7-3 and TRBJ2-6): GAGVSQTPSNKVTEKGKYVELRCDPISGHTALYWYRQSLGQGPEFLIYFQGTGAADDSGLPNDRFFAVRPEGSVSTLKIQRTERGDSAVYLCASSPQTGTGANVLTFGAGSRLTVL.

This chain connects TRBV11-2 to TRBJ2-5; 11 bases align to TRBD2. The germline CDR1 and CDR2 sequences are SGHAT and FQNNGV. V lost 5 bases to trimming and J lost 1 base; unmatched junction nucleotides: 3. The CDR3 contains 15 residues. The CDR3 spells CASSPLAGGQETQYF. The CDR3 nucleotides are TGTGCCAGCAGCCCTCTAGCGGGGGGCCAAGAGACCCAGTACTTC.

V usage is TRBV27 and J usage is TRBJ1-6, with D perhaps TRBD1 (5 bases). Trimming pared 3 bases from V and 2 bases from J, leaving 14 bases between. CDR1 and CDR2 (germline): MNHEY, SMNVEV (reference sequence). CDR3 length: 17 residues. CDR3 coding DNA: TGTGCCAGCAGTTTCACACAGGAGTCGACCTATAATTCACCCCTCCACTTT. Translation gives CASSFTQESTYNSPLHF.

The DNA of the CDR3 is TGCGCCAGCAGCTTGGGAGGGCGTGGGGACATTCAGTACTTC. Protein sequence: CASSLGGRGDIQYF. The chain joins TRBV5-1 to TRBJ2-4; D may be TRBD2 (5 bases). V dropped 0 bases and J dropped 8 bases, with 12 bases sitting between them. The CDR3 is 14 amino acids. Germline CDR1 and CDR2: SGHRS and YFSETQ.

The chain is built from TRBV28 and TRBJ1-3; 9 bases are shared with TRBD1. Unmatched junction bases numbered 7, after V lost 6 bases and J lost 4 bases. CDR3 size: 15 residues. Germline CDR1 reads MDHEN; CDR2 reads SYDVKM. The CDR3 nucleotides read TGTGCCAGCAGAACAGGGGGCGCGGAGGGAAACACCATATATTTT. Translating gives CASRTGGAEGNTIYF. The entire variable domain, with the rest obtained from reference TRBV28 and TRBJ1-3, is as follows: DVKVTQSSRYLVKRTGEKVFLECVQDMDHENMFWYRQDPGLGLRLIYFSYDVKMKEKGDIPEGYSVSREKKERFSLILESASTNQTSMYLCASRTGGAEGNTIYFGEGSWLTVV.

This chain uses TRBV11-3 with TRBJ2-2, with 8 bases aligning to TRBD2. Germline CDR1 reads SGHNT; CDR2 reads YENEEA. The length of the CDR3 is 16 residues. With V trimmed by 5 bases and J by 5 bases, 10 bases remained unmatched. The CDR3 loop reads CASSPRGGLNTGELFF. The DNA of the CDR3 is TGTGCCAGCAGCCCCCGGGGGGGACTAAATACCGGGGAGCTGTTTTTT.

The chain links TRBV28 to TRBJ2-3, with D possibly TRBD2 on 6 matching bases. The CDR3 sequence is 16 residues long. Trimming pared 0 bases from V and 0 bases from J, leaving 10 bases between. The V gene's germline CDR1 is MDHEN and CDR2 SYDVKM. DNA for the CDR3: TGTGCCAGCAGTTTATGGCGGGGAGCTAGCACAGATACGCAGTATTTT. Translated, it gives CASSLWRGASTDTQYF.

This chain connects TRBV27 to TRBJ2-2; D might be TRBD1 (6 bases). CDR3 length: 18 amino acids. V gave up 2 bases and J gave up 0 bases, with 16 bases separating them. CDR1 is MNHEY and CDR2 is SMNVEV in the germline V gene (reference sequence). CDR3 coding DNA: TGTGCCAGCAGTTTACGCGCGGTTGGGGGCGCGAACACCGGGGAGCTGTTTTTT. This codes for CASSLRAVGGANTGELFF.

This clone was recorded once. V and J are TRBV28 and TRBJ1-1; the D is unclear. Germline V gene data show CDR1 as MDHEN and CDR2 as SYDVKM. V lost 8 bases and J 0 bases, leaving 10 bases between the germline ends. The CDR3 has 13 residues. CDR3: CASRSHMNTEAFF. Here the CDR3 DNA reads TGTGCCAGCCGATCCCACATGAACACTGAAGCTTTCTTT.

V and J are TRBV28 and TRBJ1-2; unclear D gene. CDR1 and CDR2 (germline): MDHEN, SYDVKM. There are 15 residues in the CDR3. Trimming stripped 6 bases from V and 0 bases from J, with 14 bases between. The CDR3 coding sequence is TGTGCCAGCAGCACCCGACAAGCCCCTAACTATGGCTACACCTTC. This gives the protein CASSTRQAPNYGYTF.

This CDR3 is CASSLDERGVTDTQYF. CDR3 DNA sequence: TGCGCCAGCAGCTTGGATGAGCGGGGGGTAACAGATACGCAGTATTTT. The chain joins TRBV5-1 to TRBJ2-3, with 9 bases fitting TRBD2. The CDR3 has 16 residues. Germline CDR1 is SGHRS and CDR2 is YFSETQ. V dropped 0 bases and J dropped 3; count of bases not matched to a gene: 5.